This T cell receptor beta chain was profiled in a study of shared clonotypes between healthy human individuals. Study overall: A donor's plate count was three for CD4 naive and three for CD4 memory; CD8 naive had two and CD8 memory one.

Data came from immunoSEQ multiplex PCR; TCRdb stores just in-frame clones and leaves some out. Of around 2.5 million clones detected, over 85% appear once; the ten largest clones hold roughly 0.36%. The CDR3 sequence is 11 residues long. Trimming removed 4 bases at V and 9 bases at J, with 10 bases between. The V gene's germline CDR1 is SQVTM and CDR2 ANQGSEA. Notes on the study in general: Among a few donors, approximately 5% of naive CD4 clonotypes were found in common. A limitation of the genetic and exposure-history diversity represented arose from few donors. A generally larger estimated richness was seen in naive subsets than in memory subsets.

A remark on this clone: What it binds is unknown.

The V call is TRBV29-1, the J call TRBJ2-1, with D unclear. The TCR sequence derives from a man younger than 35 in good health. Some clones in this sample may be carry-over from other donors' samples. Source material: naive CD4+ T cells from PBMCs. Subset reported: CD45RA+ positively selected. DNA for the CDR3: TGCAGCGTTGGGCAGTACGCTGAGCAGTTCTTC. It yields the protein CSVGQYAEQFF.